A selection of T cell receptor beta chains follows, all from one sample in a study of response to subunit inactivated influenza vaccine. TCRdb recomputed calls from the RT-PCR reads with MiXCR, one row per CDR3 protein. The table includes some 160,000 distinct CDR3 sequences, roughly a tenth detected once. The sequencing here drew on non-naive T cells sorted from PBMCs, taken roughly 6 weeks after vaccination. These receptors were taken from a man aged 50-59 years who received an inactivated influenza vaccine. Each CDR3 is given with its conserved first and last residue. D genes are given only for firm matches. Clone sizes are given selectively: once, few, many, or a class where the clone is expanded.

J: TRBJ2-3; size: few; V: TRBV7-2; D: -; CDR3: CASSSLAASRTDTQYF; DNA: TGTGCCAGCAGCTCGTTAGCGGCCAGCCGCACAGATACGCAGTATTTT
J: TRBJ2-3; size: -; V: TRBV5-4; D: TRBD1; CDR3: CASSLTGGTTDTQYF; DNA: TGTGCCAGCAGCTTGACAGGGGGAACCACAGATACGCAGTATTTT
J: TRBJ2-2; size: -; V: TRBV4-3; D: -; CDR3: CASSQDTRTLPRELFF; DNA: TGCGCCAGCAGCCAAGATACGAGGACCCTCCCTAGGGAGCTGTTTTTT
J: TRBJ1-4; size: few; V: TRBV4-2; D: TRBD1; CDR3: CASSHGQENEKLFF; DNA: TGTGCCAGCAGCCACGGACAGGAAAATGAAAAACTGTTTTTT
J: TRBJ1-3; size: -; V: TRBV20-1; D: TRBD1; CDR3: CSAPDRGTNTIYF; DNA: TGCAGTGCTCCAGACAGGGGTACAAACACCATATATTTT
J: TRBJ1-5; size: few; V: TRBV4-3; D: -; CDR3: CASSQDTGNGNQPQHF; DNA: TGCGCCAGCAGCCAAGATACTGGGAATGGCAATCAGCCCCAGCATTTT
J: TRBJ2-5; size: -; V: TRBV20-1; D: -; CDR3: CSARDNQGFGETQYF; DNA: TGCAGTGCTAGAGATAATCAGGGGTTCGGAGAGACCCAGTACTTC
J: TRBJ1-2; size: many; V: TRBV28; D: -; CDR3: CASIGGGGVPGYTF; DNA: TGTGCCAGCATCGGGGGGGGTGGCGTTCCTGGCTACACCTTC
J: TRBJ2-7; size: -; V: TRBV28; D: TRBD2; CDR3: CASSWLAGYEQYF; DNA: TGTGCCAGCAGTTGGCTAGCGGGTTACGAGCAGTACTTC
J: TRBJ2-3; size: -; V: TRBV20-1; D: TRBD2; CDR3: CSARDAATSFGTDTQYF; DNA: TGCAGTGCTAGAGATGCTGCGACTAGCTTTGGCACAGATACGCAGTATTTT
J: TRBJ2-5; size: many; V: TRBV7-2; D: -; CDR3: CASSPSVYQETQYF; DNA: TGTGCCAGCAGCCCCTCGGTGTACCAAGAGACCCAGTACTTC
J: TRBJ2-1; size: -; V: TRBV10-3; D: -; CDR3: CAISDLDTSSYNEQFF; DNA: TGTGCCATCAGTGACTTGGACACGAGCTCCTACAATGAGCAGTTCTTC
J: TRBJ1-2; size: -; V: TRBV18; D: -; CDR3: CASSPPERAYGNTF; DNA: TGTGCCAGCTCACCCCCCGAGAGGGCTTATGGGAACACCTTC
J: TRBJ2-2; size: -; V: TRBV20-1; D: TRBD2; CDR3: CSARDVQRGGTGELFF; DNA: TGCAGTGCTAGAGACGTGCAGCGGGGGGGCACCGGGGAGCTGTTTTTT
J: TRBJ1-1; size: few; V: TRBV12-3/TRBV12-4; D: -; CDR3: CASRSGINTEAFF; DNA: TGTGCCAGTCGGTCGGGGATTAATACTGAAGCTTTCTTT
J: TRBJ2-7; size: -; V: TRBV9; D: TRBD2; CDR3: CASSVGAGGPYEQYF; DNA: TGTGCCAGCAGCGTAGGGGCGGGAGGGCCTTACGAGCAGTACTTC
J: TRBJ1-2; size: -; V: TRBV10-3; D: TRBD1; CDR3: CAIRPGTGGLYGYTF; DNA: TGTGCCATCAGGCCGGGGACAGGGGGCCTCTATGGCTACACCTTC
J: TRBJ1-1; size: -; V: TRBV15; D: -; CDR3: CATRSPPVENTEAFF; DNA: TGTGCCACCAGGTCCCCTCCGGTAGAGAACACTGAAGCTTTCTTT
J: TRBJ1-4; size: many; V: TRBV5-1; D: -; CDR3: CASSLALSGNEKLFF; DNA: TGCGCCAGCAGCTTGGCCCTATCAGGGAATGAAAAACTGTTTTTT
J: TRBJ2-1; size: -; V: TRBV28; D: TRBD2; CDR3: CASSLGGLAGNNEQFF; DNA: TGTGCCAGCAGTTTAGGGGGACTAGCGGGGAACAATGAGCAGTTCTTC
J: TRBJ2-2; size: few; V: TRBV6-5; D: TRBD2; CDR3: CASSYSSTSGSVHGELFF; DNA: TGTGCCAGCAGTTACTCGTCGACTAGCGGGAGTGTACACGGGGAGCTGTTTTTT
J: TRBJ1-6; size: many; V: TRBV7-2; D: -; CDR3: CASSSTVGGVNSPLHF; DNA: TGTGCCAGCAGCTCAACAGTAGGGGGGGTTAATTCACCCCTCCACTTT
J: TRBJ1-3; size: many; V: TRBV7-9; D: TRBD1; CDR3: CASSLATGPFSGNTIYF; DNA: TGTGCCAGCAGCTTAGCGACAGGGCCCTTCTCTGGAAACACCATATATTTT
J: TRBJ2-3; size: many; V: TRBV12-3/TRBV12-4; D: -; CDR3: CASSRTSDTQYF; DNA: TGTGCCAGCAGCAGGACGTCAGATACGCAGTATTTT
J: TRBJ1-5; size: few; V: TRBV3-1; D: TRBD1; CDR3: CASSQDPTQGGSNQPQHF; DNA: TGTGCCAGCAGCCAAGATCCAACCCAGGGGGGCAGCAATCAGCCCCAGCATTTT
J: TRBJ2-7; size: -; V: TRBV11-2; D: TRBD1; CDR3: CASSLRDRGLEQYF; DNA: TGTGCCAGCAGCTTAAGGGACAGGGGGCTCGAGCAGTACTTC
J: TRBJ1-1; size: many; V: TRBV9; D: -; CDR3: CASSVVRETEAFF; DNA: TGTGCCAGCAGCGTAGTGAGGGAAACTGAAGCTTTCTTT
J: TRBJ2-3; size: many; V: TRBV12-3/TRBV12-4; D: TRBD2; CDR3: CASSFSSGRANTQYF; DNA: TGTGCCAGCAGTTTCTCTAGCGGGAGGGCGAATACGCAGTATTTT
J: TRBJ2-1; size: few; V: TRBV29-1; D: -; CDR3: CSVELPGSTIYNEQFF; DNA: TGCAGCGTTGAACTCCCAGGGAGTACGATCTACAATGAGCAGTTCTTC
J: TRBJ1-3; size: many; V: TRBV7-2; D: -; CDR3: CASSLQGPVGTIYF; DNA: TGTGCCAGCAGCTTACAGGGCCCAGTGGGCACCATATATTTT
J: TRBJ2-1; size: -; V: TRBV7-6; D: TRBD2; CDR3: CASSLLGTSGGIQHEQFF; DNA: TGTGCCAGCAGCCTCTTGGGGACTAGCGGGGGAATACAGCATGAGCAGTTCTTC
J: TRBJ2-7; size: -; V: TRBV6-1; D: TRBD1; CDR3: CASSQQGATYEQYF; DNA: TGTGCCAGCAGCCAACAGGGGGCGACCTACGAGCAGTACTTC
J: TRBJ1-5; size: -; V: TRBV11-2; D: TRBD1; CDR3: CASSSAPYRGRGNQPQHF; DNA: TGTGCCAGCAGCTCGGCCCCATACAGGGGGCGAGGGAATCAGCCCCAGCATTTT
J: TRBJ2-7; size: -; V: TRBV5-1; D: TRBD2; CDR3: CASSQHSGSYEQYF; DNA: TGCGCCAGCAGCCAACATAGCGGGAGCTACGAGCAGTACTTC
J: TRBJ2-1; size: few; V: TRBV5-1; D: -; CDR3: CASSLEQLTGYNEQFF; DNA: TGCGCCAGCAGCTTGGAACAGCTAACTGGATACAATGAGCAGTTCTTC
J: TRBJ2-2; size: -; V: TRBV10-3; D: -; CDR3: CAISEGAWKGELFF; DNA: TGTGCCATCAGTGAGGGGGCGTGGAAGGGGGAGCTGTTTTTT
J: TRBJ1-5; size: few; V: TRBV28; D: -; CDR3: CASSPGNQPQHF; DNA: TGTGCCAGCAGCCCGGGCAATCAGCCCCAGCATTTT
J: TRBJ2-1; size: -; V: TRBV2; D: TRBD1; CDR3: CTCSLETGAAKTTYNEQFF; DNA: TGTACCTGCAGTTTAGAGACAGGGGCCGCAAAGACTACCTACAATGAGCAGTTCTTC
J: TRBJ1-3; size: few; V: TRBV11-3; D: -; CDR3: CASSLVASAPAGNTIYF; DNA: TGTGCCAGCAGCTTAGTTGCCTCTGCGCCCGCTGGAAACACCATATATTTT
J: TRBJ2-7; size: -; V: TRBV5-5; D: -; CDR3: CASSLAGGFTYEQYF; DNA: TGTGCCAGCAGCTTGGCTGGGGGGTTTACATACGAGCAGTACTTC
J: TRBJ1-6; size: few; V: TRBV11-2; D: -; CDR3: CASSLNQGFSYNSPLHF; DNA: TGTGCCAGCAGCTTAAATCAGGGCTTCTCCTATAATTCACCCCTCCACTTT